The 7 T cell receptor beta chains presented below share a single source sample, sequenced in a study of early T cells in non-severe SARS-CoV-2 infection. TCRdb used MiXCR to reprocess the 5' RACE reads, holding one entry per CDR3 protein. The sample lists roughly 49,000 distinct CDR3 sequences, 4% to 5% occurring once. Sequenced: whole blood. These receptors originate from an adult who was a healthcare worker with PCR-confirmed SARS-CoV-2 infection or an uninfected control (not recorded which).

At least ten counts were recorded for this clonotype. This rearrangement joins TRBV20-1 to TRBJ1-6; D remains ambiguous. CDR1 DFQATT and CDR2 SNEGSKA come from the germline V gene (reference sequence). The CDR3 is made up of 16 amino acids. V was pared by 0 bases and J by 6 bases, with 15 bases between. CDR3 sequence: CSARDLRTGSNSPLHF. CDR3 DNA: TGCAGTGCTAGAGACTTAAGGACGGGGAGTAATTCACCCCTCCACTTT.

This clonotype showed up many times. This chain uses TRBV4-3 with TRBJ2-1; 7 positions agree with TRBD2. Unmatched junction bases numbered 9, after V lost 0 bases and J lost 7 bases. CDR1 and CDR2 from the germline V gene are LGHNA and YSLEER. The CDR3 spans 16 residues. CDR3 DNA sequence: TGCGCCAGCAGCCAAGAAAGTGGGTTCGGGGGGAATGAGCAGTTCTTC. Its translation: CASSQESGFGGNEQFF.

This clonotype occurred many times. The J gene is TRBJ2-7, the V gene TRBV7-9; D is undetermined. Per germline, CDR1 SEHNR and CDR2 FQNEAQ (reference sequence). The CDR3 consists of 14 residues. Trimming shortened V by 0 bases and J by 2 bases, and 8 bases separated the two germline ends. The CDR3 coding sequence is TGTGCCAGCAGCTTAGCAGGGAACCCCTACGAGCAGTACTTC. Amino acid sequence: CASSLAGNPYEQYF. The whole variable domain, filled in from reference TRBV7-9 and TRBJ2-7, reads DTGVSQNPRHKITKRGQNVTFRCDPISEHNRLYWYRQTLGQGPEFLTYFQNEAQLEKSRLLSDRFSAERPKGSFSTLEIQRTEQGDSAMYLCASSLAGNPYEQYFGPGTRLTVT.

At least ten counts were recorded for this clonotype. This sequence joins TRBV6-6 and TRBJ2-7, with 13 positions matching TRBD2. The V gene end was trimmed by 6 bases and the J gene end by 4 bases; junction bases not matched to a gene: 9. The CDR3 runs to 16 residues. Per the germline V gene, CDR1 is MNHNY and CDR2 is SVGAGI (reference sequence). CDR3 DNA sequence: TGTGCCAGCAGCTTGGAACCGGGACTAGCGGGGTACGAGCAGTACTTC. The encoded protein is CASSLEPGLAGYEQYF.

In this sample, this clonotype turned up many times. The V and J genes are TRBV27 and TRBJ2-1, with 13 bases identical to TRBD2. Germline CDR1 reads MNHEY; CDR2 reads SMNVEV (reference sequence). Losses at the gene ends were 6 bases for V and 9 bases for J; bases not matched to a gene: 8. The CDR3 is 15 residues long. Here the CDR3 reads CASRRTSGGAGEQFF. The CDR3 nucleotides read TGTGCCAGCAGACGAACTAGCGGGGGGGCAGGTGAGCAGTTCTTC.

This clonotype showed up many times. This chain uses TRBV5-8 with TRBJ2-2; TRBD1 matches at 11 bases. The V and J ends lost 2 bases and 3 bases, in that order; junction bases with no gene match: 6. The CDR3 totals 17 residues. CDR1 is SGHTS and CDR2 is YDEGEE in the germline V gene. Here the CDR3 DNA reads TGTGCCAGCAGCTTAAGGACAGGGGGCTTCGACACCGGGGAGCTGTTTTTT. Protein sequence: CASSLRTGGFDTGELFF.

There are many counts of this clonotype. The chain couples TRBV9 to TRBJ1-4; D is perhaps TRBD1 (5 bases). The V gene's germline CDR1 is SGDLS and CDR2 YYNGEE. The length of the CDR3 is 15 residues. Trimming stripped 0 bases from V and 8 bases from J, with 14 bases between. The CDR3 nucleotides are TGTGCCAGCAGCGTAGGGGGGATGAGAGAGGAAAAACTGTTTTTT. Translating it yields CASSVGGMREEKLFF.